These 20 T cell receptor beta chains were all obtained from the same sample, sequenced in a study of shared clonotypes between healthy human individuals. Sequencing used immunoSEQ multiplex PCR; TCRdb keeps in-frame clones, though not all of them. This table has around 550,000 clones, about 96% appearing once. What was sequenced was naive CD4+ T cells sorted from blood. The subset is: CD45RA+ positively selected. Every receptor here comes from a woman in her twenties or thirties in good health.

The chain is built from TRBV19 and TRBJ2-5, with TRBD2 matching 8 bases. The CDR3 contains 17 residues. J was trimmed by 0 bases and V by 1 base; bases with no gene match: 7. The germline V gene encodes CDR1 LNHDA and CDR2 SQIVND (reference sequence). CDR3 residues: CASSIGFSSGNQETQYF. CDR3 nucleotide sequence: TGTGCCAGTAGTATAGGATTTAGTAGCGGGAACCAAGAGACCCAGTACTTC. Full variable domain (outside the CDR3, taken from reference TRBV19 and TRBJ2-5): DGGITQSPKYLFRKEGQNVTLSCEQNLNHDAMYWYRQDPGQGLRLIYYSQIVNDFQKGDIAEGYSVSREKKESFPLTVTSAQKNPTAFYLCASSIGFSSGNQETQYFGPGTRLLVL.

J is TRBJ2-7 and V is TRBV25-1; D call uncertain. V was clipped by 6 bases and J by 6 bases, with 24 bases between them. The germline V gene encodes CDR1 MGHDK and CDR2 SYGVNS. This CDR3 spans 16 amino acids. In DNA form, the CDR3 reads TGTGCCAGCAGCAACTACCGTGGACGTCCTTCGTCCGAGCAGTACTTC. It yields the protein CASSNYRGRPSSEQYF.

The V gene is TRBV19, the J gene TRBJ2-3, with D uncertain. The CDR3 runs 13 residues. V was cut by 9 bases and J by 4 bases, with 14 bases left in between. Germline V lookup: CDR1 LNHDA, CDR2 SQIVND (reference sequence). CDR3 residues: CASRLGYADTQYF. CDR3 sequence (DNA): TGTGCCAGCCGGCTCGGGTACGCAGATACGCAGTATTTT.

The V call is TRBV18, the J call TRBJ1-1; no definite D call. Germline-derived CDR1 and CDR2 are KGHSH and LQKENI. The CDR3 is 13 residues long. The ends were cut back, 5 bases at V and 4 bases at J, with 11 bases in the middle. The CDR3 region has the DNA TGTGCCAGCTCAGACCGTCCGTTCACTGAAGCTTTCTTT. Residues: CASSDRPFTEAFF.

The chain recombines TRBV28 with TRBJ2-7, with D unclear. This CDR3 region has 13 residues. V lost 2 bases and J 5 bases, leaving 10 bases between the germline ends. Germline loops: CDR1 MDHEN, CDR2 SYDVKM. The CDR3 DNA reads TGTGCCAGCAGTTTAGTCAGTGGGGACGAGCAGTACTTC. As protein: CASSLVSGDEQYF.

The V gene is TRBV11-1, the J gene TRBJ2-7; TRBD2 agrees at 12 bases. Germline CDR1 reads SGHAT; CDR2 reads FQDESV (reference sequence). The CDR3 is 15 amino acids. The ends lost 2 bases at V and 5 bases at J; junction bases unmatched: 4. CDR3: CASSLRLAGVDEQYF. The CDR3 bases are TGTGCCAGCAGCTTAAGACTAGCGGGAGTCGACGAGCAGTACTTC. The full variable domain, its missing parts supplied by reference TRBV11-1 and TRBJ2-7, is EAEVAQSPRYKITEKSQAVAFWCDPISGHATLYWYRQILGQGPELLVQFQDESVVDDSQLPKDRFSAERLKGVDSTLKIQPAELGDSAMYLCASSLRLAGVDEQYFGPGTRLTVT.

In DNA, the CDR3 is TGTGCCAGCAGCTTAGACGGACTCGAAGGTGAGCAGTTCTTC. This encodes CASSLDGLEGEQFF. The chain joins TRBV11-2 to TRBJ2-1; tentative D call: TRBD2 (5 bases). The CDR3 length is 14 residues. Per germline, CDR1 SGHAT and CDR2 FQNNGV. Trimming cost V 0 bases and J 9 bases, with 12 bases left between them.

DNA of the CDR3: TGTGCCAGCGTCCCCCTCTCAGGGGGCTATCAGCCCCAGCATTTT. It specifies CASVPLSGGYQPQHF. This rearrangement joins TRBV28 to TRBJ1-5; 8 bases match TRBD1. The V segment lost 8 bases and the J segment 5 bases; nucleotides outside the gene matches: 11. Germline V CDR1 and CDR2: MDHEN, SYDVKM. CDR3 length: 15 amino acids. The full variable domain, its missing parts supplied by reference TRBV28 and TRBJ1-5, is DVKVTQSSRYLVKRTGEKVFLECVQDMDHENMFWYRQDPGLGLRLIYFSYDVKMKEKGDIPEGYSVSREKKERFSLILESASTNQTSMYLCASVPLSGGYQPQHFGDGTRLSIL.

The V and J genes are TRBV28 and TRBJ1-1; 11 positions match TRBD1. Germline values: CDR1 MDHEN, CDR2 SYDVKM. Losses at the gene ends were 5 bases for V and 4 bases for J; bases not matched to a gene: 3. The CDR3 length is 14 residues. CDR3 amino acids: CASSHGTGGTEAFF. CDR3 DNA sequence: TGTGCCAGCAGTCACGGGACAGGGGGCACTGAAGCTTTCTTT.

The gene calls are TRBV19 and TRBJ2-6, with a possible D match to TRBD2 (5 bases). Trimming took off 7 bases at V and 2 bases at J, with 12 bases between the two ends. CDR1 is LNHDA and CDR2 is SQIVND in the germline V gene (reference sequence). The CDR3 is 15 amino acids. CDR3 in DNA: TGTGCCAGTAACGGAGGCGTTGCTGGGGCCAACGTCCTGACTTTC. Translation: CASNGGVAGANVLTF.

This chain uses TRBV5-1 with TRBJ2-4; a weak D match, TRBD1 (6 bases). The CDR3 loop spans 13 amino acids. V dropped 0 bases and J dropped 7 bases, with 8 bases sitting between them. Germline V gene lookup returns CDR1 SGHRS and CDR2 YFSETQ. This CDR3 is CASSLAGENIQYF. The CDR3 DNA is TGCGCCAGCAGCTTGGCAGGGGAGAACATTCAGTACTTC.

The J gene is TRBJ1-4, the V gene TRBV27; possibly TRBD1 for D (5 bases). Deletions cut 7 bases from V and 2 bases from J, with 17 bases between. Germline V gene sequence: CDR1 MNHEY, CDR2 SMNVEV (reference sequence). The CDR3 loop spans 16 amino acids. CDR3 in amino acids: CASKAVGGSTNEKLFF. The CDR3 DNA reads TGTGCCAGCAAGGCCGTGGGGGGGTCGACTAATGAAAAACTGTTTTTT. Supplemented by reference TRBV27 and TRBJ1-4, the full variable domain reads EAQVTQNPRYLITVTGKKLTVTCSQNMNHEYMSWYRQDPGLGLRQIYYSMNVEVTDKGDVPEGYKVSRKEKRNFPLILESPSPNQTSLYFCASKAVGGSTNEKLFFGSGTQLSVL.

The V and J genes are TRBV28 and TRBJ2-1; TRBD2 agrees at 9 bases. CDR3 length: 14 amino acids. The germline CDR1 and CDR2 sequences are MDHEN and SYDVKM. Trimming took 7 bases from V and 4 from J; bases not matched to a gene: 5. CDR3 residues: CASTASGVYNEQFF. The CDR3 bases are TGTGCCAGCACTGCTAGCGGGGTGTACAATGAGCAGTTCTTC. Combining the CDR3 with reference TRBV28 and TRBJ2-1 gives the whole variable domain DVKVTQSSRYLVKRTGEKVFLECVQDMDHENMFWYRQDPGLGLRLIYFSYDVKMKEKGDIPEGYSVSREKKERFSLILESASTNQTSMYLCASTASGVYNEQFFGPGTRLTVL.

The chain employs TRBV6-5 and TRBJ2-5; D gene ambiguous. The DNA matches TRBJ2-7 better at its end, which makes the J call doubtful. The CDR3 extends over 14 amino acids. Per germline, CDR1 MNHEY and CDR2 SVGAGI. CDR3 sequence (DNA): TGTGCCAGCAGTTACTCTGCTTGGTCCTACGAGCAGTACTTC. Protein sequence: CASSYSAWSYEQYF.

CDR3 in amino acids: CASSIRAGGDTQYF. Here the CDR3 DNA reads TGTGCCAGTAGTATTAGGGCAGGAGGAGATACGCAGTATTTT. This chain uses TRBV19 with TRBJ2-3, with D possibly matching TRBD2 (5 bases). Deletions cut 3 bases from V and 5 bases from J, with 12 bases between. Germline V CDR1 and CDR2: LNHDA, SQIVND (reference sequence). CDR3 size: 14 residues.

J is TRBJ2-7 and V is TRBV6-1; tentative D call: TRBD2 (6 bases). The germline CDR1 and CDR2 sequences are MNHNS and SASEGT. This CDR3 is built from 14 residues. With 4 bases removed from V and 1 base from J, the gap between germline ends came to 11 bases. The CDR3 coding sequence is TGTGCCAGCAGTGGGGTAGCGGAATCCTACGAGCAGTACTTC. It is translated as CASSGVAESYEQYF.

This chain connects TRBV28 to TRBJ2-5; D is tentatively TRBD1 or TRBD2 (5 bases each). This CDR3 comprises 12 residues. Germline values: CDR1 MDHEN, CDR2 SYDVKM. V dropped 3 bases and J dropped 9 bases, with 11 bases sitting between them. This chain's CDR3 is CASSLRGAAQYF. CDR3 in DNA: TGTGCCAGCAGTTTGAGAGGGGCGGCCCAGTACTTC.

The chain recombines TRBV4-1 with TRBJ2-5; D gene ambiguous. The CDR3 covers 14 residues. V gave up 1 base and J gave up 0 bases, with 6 bases separating them. Germline-derived CDR1 and CDR2 are MGHRA and YSYEKL. CDR3 sequence reads: CASSQGAYQETQYF. The DNA for the CDR3 is TGCGCCAGCAGCCAAGGTGCTTACCAAGAGACCCAGTACTTC.

Comment on this clone: The same CDR3 arises from other DNA sequences in this sample as well. CDR3 loop: CASSVGVGSSYEQYF. For the CDR3, the DNA is TGTGCCAGCAGCGTAGGGGTGGGAAGCTCCTACGAGCAGTACTTC. The V and J genes are TRBV9 and TRBJ2-7; no clear D. CDR1 SGDLS and CDR2 YYNGEE come from the germline V gene. With 0 bases removed from V and 0 bases from J, the gap between germline ends came to 10 bases. The CDR3 is 15 residues long.

The genes are TRBV4-1 and TRBJ1-2; 8 bases map to TRBD1. The CDR3 is made up of 16 amino acids. V dropped 2 bases and J dropped 0; count of bases not matched to a gene: 5. Germline V gene lookup returns CDR1 MGHRA and CDR2 YSYEKL. The CDR3 here is CASSQLQGGSNYGYTF. The DNA of the CDR3 is TGCGCCAGCAGCCAATTACAGGGGGGATCTAACTATGGCTACACCTTC.